These 19 T cell receptor beta chains share one sample of origin, sequenced in a study of T cell responses to AZD1222 COVID-19 vaccine. Repertoires were generated with immunoSEQ multiplex PCR, while TCRdb's copy carries only in-frame clones and drops some. Here the sample spans 150,000 or so clones, almost 95% being singletons. The source was peripheral blood, collected on day 0 of AZD1222 vaccination. The source of these receptors is an adult in good health.

J is TRBJ1-1 and V is TRBV12-3 or TRBV12-4; the D is unclear. The CDR3 covers 11 residues. V shed 6 bases and J shed 1 base, with 3 bases lying between them. CDR3 region: CASSRNTEAFF. The DNA of the CDR3 is TGTGCCAGCAGCCGGAACACTGAAGCTTTCTTT.

The chain couples TRBV7-3 to TRBJ2-1; TRBD2 is a possible D gene (5 bases). Trimming removed 2 bases at V and 2 bases at J, with 13 bases between. Germline assignment: CDR1 SGHTA and CDR2 FQGTGA. CDR3 length: 16 amino acids. CDR3: CASSLLTGETYNEQFF. The CDR3, as DNA: TGTGCCAGCAGCTTACTGACCGGGGAGACCTACAATGAGCAGTTCTTC. The full variable domain, rest sourced from reference TRBV7-3 and TRBJ2-1, is GAGVSQTPSNKVTEKGKYVELRCDPISGHTALYWYRQSLGQGPEFLIYFQGTGAADDSGLPNDRFFAVRPEGSVSTLKIQRTERGDSAVYLCASSLLTGETYNEQFFGPGTRLTVL.

This rearrangement joins TRBV3-1 (or the pseudogene TRBV3-2) to TRBJ1-2; possible D gene TRBD1, 6 bases. Germline V lookup: CDR1 LGHDT, CDR2 YNNKEL (reference sequence). Trimming cost V 3 bases and J 3 bases, with 20 bases left between them. The CDR3 is 17 residues long. The CDR3 loop is CASSQAVNRATYYGYTF. CDR3 sequence (DNA): TGTGCCAGCAGCCAGGCGGTAAACAGGGCAACGTACTATGGCTACACCTTC.

The rearrangement joins TRBV4-3 to TRBJ1-6; a possible D gene is TRBD1 (5 bases). V lost 0 bases to trimming and J lost 4 bases, with 16 bases between them. Germline V gene data show CDR1 as LGHNA and CDR2 as YSLEER. The CDR3 spans 18 residues. The CDR3 DNA follows: TGCGCCAGCAGCCAAGAGCCGACCTTCCAGGGATATAATTCACCCCTCCACTTT. Its translation: CASSQEPTFQGYNSPLHF.

This sequence joins TRBV7-9 and TRBJ1-2; 9 nucleotides agree with TRBD1. The ends lost 5 bases at V and 4 bases at J; junction bases unmatched: 8. This CDR3 spans 15 amino acids. CDR1 is SEHNR and CDR2 is FQNEAQ in the germline V gene (reference sequence). CDR3 loop: CASSPGTGHSYGYTF. In nucleotides, the CDR3 is TGTGCCAGCAGCCCAGGGACAGGGCATAGCTATGGCTACACCTTC.

The gene calls are TRBV30 and TRBJ2-7; D perhaps matches TRBD2 (6 bases). Germline CDR1 is GTSNPN and CDR2 is SVGIG (reference sequence). The CDR3 extends over 13 amino acids. V lost 4 bases to trimming and J lost 5 bases, with 15 bases between them. DNA of the CDR3: TGTGCCTGGAAGACTAGTAACCGGCACGAGCAGTACTTC. The encoded protein is CAWKTSNRHEQYF.

The rearrangement uses TRBV29-1 and TRBJ2-5; D not certain. V was trimmed by 4 bases and J by 5 bases, leaving 14 bases between them. This CDR3 region has 13 residues. Germline CDR1 is SQVTM and CDR2 is ANQGSEA. The CDR3 bases are TGCAGCGTTGGGGCCTTGGGGTTCGAGACCCAGTACTTC. Amino acids: CSVGALGFETQYF.

The chain couples TRBV29-1 to TRBJ1-4; 7 positions match TRBD1. The germline V gene encodes CDR1 SQVTM and CDR2 ANQGSEA. CDR3 length: 14 residues. Trimming at V came to 7 bases and at J to 8 bases, leaving 13 bases not matched to a gene. The CDR3 DNA reads as TGCAGCGCCTCGAGGGGAGGGGGCCGCGAAAAACTGTTTTTT. This encodes CSASRGGGREKLFF.

In this sample, this clone turned up a few times. The CDR3: CASSMTGLTGELFF. The CDR3 DNA reads as TGTGCCAGTAGTATGACAGGCCTCACCGGGGAGCTGTTTTTT. The chain joins TRBV19 to TRBJ2-2; TRBD1 is a possible D gene (6 bases). The length of the CDR3 is 14 residues. V was pared by 3 bases and J by 4 bases, with 9 bases between. Germline CDR1 is LNHDA and CDR2 is SQIVND (reference sequence).

This chain uses TRBV11-2 with TRBJ2-5, with D maybe TRBD2 (6 bases). Trimming took off 4 bases at V and 5 bases at J, with 11 bases between the two ends. Germline V gene sequence: CDR1 SGHAT, CDR2 FQNNGV. The CDR3 is made up of 13 amino acids. CDR3 sequence reads: CASSSGLLETQYF. In DNA, the CDR3 is TGTGCCAGCAGCTCCGGACTATTGGAGACCCAGTACTTC.

The chain links TRBV13 to TRBJ1-6; D is ambiguous. Germline CDR1 is PRHDT and CDR2 is FYEKMQ (reference sequence). The CDR3 extends over 15 amino acids. V lost 9 bases, J lost 0 bases, and 12 bases lay in between. The CDR3 sequence: CARNRTSSYNSPLHF. The CDR3 region has the DNA TGTGCCAGGAACCGCACGAGCTCCTATAATTCACCCCTCCACTTT.

In this sample, this clone turned up a few times. The chain employs TRBV3-1 (or the pseudogene TRBV3-2) and TRBJ2-7; no firm D call. The CDR3 loop spans 11 amino acids. V was cut by 3 bases and J by 7 bases, with 7 bases left in between. Germline loops: CDR1 LGHDT, CDR2 YNNKEL (reference sequence). The CDR3 bases are TGTGCCAGCAGCCATGTCGCAGAGCAGTACTTC. It yields the protein CASSHVAEQYF.

The V gene is TRBV7-7, the J gene TRBJ2-2; perhaps D is TRBD1 or TRBD2 (6 bases each). The CDR3 length is 16 residues. The germline V gene has CDR1 SSHAT and CDR2 FNYEAQ (reference sequence). The germline V and J ends were trimmed by 5 bases and 2 bases, with 15 bases remaining between them. This CDR3 reads CASSPDWGANTGELFF. The CDR3 bases are TGTGCCAGCAGCCCAGACTGGGGGGCTAACACCGGGGAGCTGTTTTTT.

The genes are TRBV3-1 (or the pseudogene TRBV3-2) and TRBJ2-2, with D maybe TRBD2 (7 bases). Germline V gene lookup returns CDR1 LGHDT and CDR2 YNNKEL (reference sequence). This CDR3 is built from 16 residues. Trimming removed 5 bases from V and 4 bases from J, with 17 bases in between. This CDR3 is CASSYWGGAGTGELFF. The CDR3, as DNA: TGTGCCAGCAGCTATTGGGGGGGCGCGGGCACCGGGGAGCTGTTTTTT.

The chain carries TRBV30 and TRBJ1-2, with D unclear. The V end was cut by 3 bases, the J end by 3 bases, with 5 bases between. This CDR3 is 11 amino acids long. CDR1 GTSNPN and CDR2 SVGIG come from the germline V gene (reference sequence). As DNA, the CDR3 is TGTGCCTGGAGCAGACACTATGGCTACACCTTC. Translated, it gives CAWSRHYGYTF.

The chain carries TRBV6-5 and TRBJ1-6, with D possibly TRBD1 on 6 matching bases. CDR1 MNHEY and CDR2 SVGAGI come from the germline V gene. V lost 5 bases and J lost 9, with 11 bases in between. The CDR3 consists of 13 residues. In DNA, the CDR3 is TGTGCCAGCAGTACTATGGGGGCTTCACCCCTCCACTTT. It translates to CASSTMGASPLHF.

The chain employs TRBV5-1 and TRBJ1-2; D gene ambiguous. Trimming removed 0 bases from V and 8 bases from J, with 8 bases in between. CDR1 and CDR2 (germline): SGHRS, YFSETQ. The CDR3 has 12 amino acids. This chain's CDR3 is CASSLVGEGYTF. The CDR3 bases are TGCGCCAGCAGCTTGGTTGGGGAGGGCTACACCTTC.

The chain recombines TRBV28 with TRBJ2-3; D gene unclear. Germline-derived CDR1 and CDR2 are MDHEN and SYDVKM. This CDR3 has 15 residues. V shed 3 bases and J shed 2 bases, with 12 bases lying between them. This chain's CDR3 is CASSFRRIHTDTQYF. CDR3 sequence (DNA): TGTGCCAGCAGTTTTCGTCGGATACACACAGATACGCAGTATTTT. The full variable domain, with the rest looked up from reference TRBV28 and TRBJ2-3, is DVKVTQSSRYLVKRTGEKVFLECVQDMDHENMFWYRQDPGLGLRLIYFSYDVKMKEKGDIPEGYSVSREKKERFSLILESASTNQTSMYLCASSFRRIHTDTQYFGPGTRLTVL.

J is TRBJ2-3 and V is TRBV18; D may match TRBD1 or TRBD2 (5 bases each). From germline, CDR1 is KGHSH and CDR2 LQKENI. The CDR3 extends over 16 amino acids. V was clipped by 2 bases and J by 4 bases, with 16 bases between them. The CDR3 sequence is CASSPGPSLGADTQYF. The CDR3 DNA is TGTGCCAGCTCACCAGGCCCTTCTTTGGGGGCAGATACGCAGTATTTT.